This T cell receptor (beta chain) is from a study of cytomegalovirus exposure and HLA in healthy donors. Study conclusions and caveats: Prior analysis indicated that the majority of TCR beta V segments exhibited productivity approximately 87% or approximately 30% of the time. Later, TCR association rates were found to vary by HLA locus, highest for DRB1 and lowest for HLA-C. Cytomegalovirus status was reportedly diagnosed by the classifier with high sensitivity and specificity.

The PCR employed 60 Vbeta primers together with 13 Jbeta primers. Only in-frame clones appear in the TCRdb table, and some are missing; sequencing was by immunoSEQ multiplex PCR. The sample has 150,000 to 200,000 clones, around four fifths seen once. With regard to this clone: The antigen is not known.

Sample: PBMCs. The receptor comes from a man younger than 35 in good health and CMV-seropositive.

The CDR3 reads CASSRLAVNNEQFF. The CDR3 nucleotides read TGTGCCAGCTCAAGACTAGCGGTTAACAATGAGCAGTTCTTC. The chain recombines TRBV18 with TRBJ2-1; TRBD2 aligns across 9 bases. Losses at the gene ends were 5 bases for V and 5 bases for J; bases not matched to a gene: 4. CDR3 length equals 14 residues. Per germline, CDR1 KGHSH and CDR2 LQKENI.